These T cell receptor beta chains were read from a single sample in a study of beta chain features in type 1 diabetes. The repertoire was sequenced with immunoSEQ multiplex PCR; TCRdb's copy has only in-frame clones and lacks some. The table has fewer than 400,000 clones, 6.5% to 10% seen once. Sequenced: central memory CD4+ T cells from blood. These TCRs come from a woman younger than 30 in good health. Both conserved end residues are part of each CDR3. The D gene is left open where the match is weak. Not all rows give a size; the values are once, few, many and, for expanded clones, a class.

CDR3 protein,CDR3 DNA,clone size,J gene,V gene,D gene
CASSKQFGSYEQYF,TGTGCCAGCAGTAAGCAATTCGGGTCCTACGAGCAGTACTTC,few,TRBJ2-7,TRBV6-1,-
CASSSTGVNEKLFF,TGTGCCAGCAGTTCGACAGGGGTGAATGAAAAACTGTTTTTT,many,TRBJ1-4,TRBV28,TRBD1
CAISEYHVSRYEQYF,TGTGCCATCAGTGAGTACCATGTTAGCAGGTACGAGCAGTACTTC,-,TRBJ2-7,TRBV10-3,-
CASSLAQGTGYGYTF,TGTGCCAGCAGCTTAGCACAGGGTACTGGCTATGGCTACACCTTC,few,TRBJ1-2,TRBV7-2,-
CASSLGQGKTQYF,TGTGCCAGCAGCCTCGGACAGGGGAAGACCCAGTACTTC,-,TRBJ2-5,TRBV5-6,TRBD1
CASSQELGIAKNIQYF,TGCGCCAGCAGCCAAGAGTTAGGGATAGCCAAAAACATTCAGTACTTC,-,TRBJ2-4,TRBV4-3,-
CASSLDRGSQYF,TGTGCCAGCAGCTTAGATAGGGGGTCGCAGTACTTC,-,TRBJ2-7,TRBV7-8,-
CASSPASGAWETQYF,TGTGCCAGCAGCCCGGCTTCCGGCGCCTGGGAGACCCAGTACTTC,-,TRBJ2-5,TRBV14,-
CASGIRLAGKETQYF,TGTGCCAGCGGAATACGACTAGCGGGAAAAGAGACCCAGTACTTC,few,TRBJ2-5,TRBV28,TRBD2
CASSVGTDRGETQYF,TGTGCCAGCAGCGTAGGCACAGACAGGGGAGAGACCCAGTACTTC,-,TRBJ2-5,TRBV9,TRBD1